The 13 T cell receptor beta chains listed next were all sequenced from one sample in a study of cytomegalovirus exposure and HLA in healthy donors. The data were produced by immunoSEQ multiplex PCR, yet TCRdb's version contains in-frame clones alone and is incomplete. The table shows 140,000 to 150,000 clones, with 80% to 95% occurring only once. The material sequenced was PBMCs. These receptors originate from a man between 18 and 35 years old in good health and CMV-seronegative.

This chain uses TRBV9 with TRBJ2-1; the match to TRBD2 covers 8 bases. With 3 bases clipped from V and 4 bases from J, the junction kept 9 bases outside the gene matches. This CDR3 is 16 amino acids long. CDR1 SGDLS and CDR2 YYNGEE come from the germline V gene. The CDR3 DNA reads as TGTGCCAGCAGCGCCTATCGACTAGCGTCGTACAATGAGCAGTTCTTC. It codes for CASSAYRLASYNEQFF.

The chain combines TRBV19 with TRBJ2-1; 16 bases are a match to TRBD2. CDR1 is LNHDA and CDR2 is SQIVND in the germline V gene (reference sequence). This CDR3 is built from 14 residues. The trim removed 8 bases at V and 7 bases at J, leaving 2 bases unmatched. DNA for the CDR3: TGTGCCAGTCAGGGACTAGCGGGGGGGAATGAGCAGTTCTTC. Encoded protein: CASQGLAGGNEQFF.

The V gene is TRBV7-8, the J gene TRBJ2-7; D is ambiguous. CDR1 and CDR2 (germline): SGHVS, FQNEAQ. CDR3 length equals 14 residues. With 5 bases removed from V and 2 bases from J, the gap between germline ends came to 13 bases. CDR3 loop: CASSHLALAYEQYF. Written as DNA, the CDR3 is TGTGCCAGCAGCCACTTAGCATTAGCCTACGAGCAGTACTTC.

The chain combines TRBV5-1 with TRBJ1-5; D is perhaps TRBD1 (6 bases). Germline CDR1 is SGHRS and CDR2 is YFSETQ. V was clipped by 0 bases and J by 3 bases, with 10 bases between them. The CDR3 totals 15 residues. The CDR3 reads CASSLAGDNNQPQHF. DNA of the CDR3: TGCGCCAGCAGCTTGGCCGGGGACAACAATCAGCCCCAGCATTTT.

The rearrangement links TRBV7-5 to TRBJ2-7; whether TRBD1, the table's D call, matches the DNA was not checked. TRBV7-5 is labeled a pseudogene. The CDR3 sequence is 15 residues long. This chain's CDR3 is CVRSGRTGRTYEQYF. Here the CDR3 DNA reads TGTGTCAGAAGCGGAAGGACAGGGCGGACCTACGAGCAGTACTTC.

The gene calls are TRBV5-4 and TRBJ2-7; TRBD2 might be the D (5 bases). The CDR3 length is 15 residues. V lost 5 bases to trimming and J lost 3 bases, with 18 bases between them. The V gene's germline CDR1 is SGHNT and CDR2 YYREEE (reference sequence). The CDR3 coding sequence is TGTGCCAGCAGTGTGGCGGGTAGAACGGTCTACGAGCAGTACTTC. Protein sequence: CASSVAGRTVYEQYF.

This chain connects TRBV30 to TRBJ1-6, with 7 bases that match TRBD1. J gave up 9 bases and V 7 bases, and 21 bases lay outside the gene matches. CDR3 size: 17 residues. Per germline, CDR1 GTSNPN and CDR2 SVGIG (reference sequence). In nucleotides, the CDR3 is TGTGCCTATGGAGTGGACCGGGACAGTTGGGTTCGTTCACCCCTCCACTTT. Protein: CAYGVDRDSWVRSPLHF.

V gene TRBV6-5 combines with J gene TRBJ2-5; 9 bases fit TRBD1. CDR3 size: 13 residues. The J segment lost 8 bases and the V segment lost 6 bases, leaving 7 bases of the junction unmatched. Germline V gene sequence: CDR1 MNHEY, CDR2 SVGAGI. CDR3 DNA: TGTGCCAGCAGCCTTGACAGGGGGATTACCCAGTACTTC. This gives the protein CASSLDRGITQYF.

The chain carries TRBV10-1 and TRBJ1-5, with 9 bases lining up with TRBD1. Germline V gene data show CDR1 as WNHNN and CDR2 as SYGVQD (reference sequence). Trimming removed 6 bases from V and 7 bases from J; junction bases left unmatched: 13. The length of the CDR3 is 16 residues. This CDR3 is CASRNLQGAQGQPQHF. DNA for the CDR3: TGCGCCAGCAGAAATCTACAGGGGGCGCAAGGGCAGCCCCAGCATTTT.

V is TRBV30 and J is TRBJ2-1; a weak D match, TRBD1 (5 bases). Germline CDR1 and CDR2: GTSNPN and SVGIG (reference sequence). CDR3 length equals 15 residues. Deletions cut 0 bases from V and 6 bases from J, with 15 bases between. This CDR3 reads CAWSVDSKSPNEQFF. CDR3 nucleotides: TGTGCCTGGAGTGTTGACAGTAAATCCCCCAATGAGCAGTTCTTC.

This chain links TRBV11-3 with TRBJ2-3, with TRBD2 matching over 8 bases. The V segment lost 4 bases and the J segment 0 bases; nucleotides outside the gene matches: 6. The CDR3 is 16 amino acids. From germline, CDR1 is SGHNT and CDR2 YENEEA. The CDR3 nucleotides are TGTGCCAGCAGCTCTGGGGCTAGCGGGAGCACAGATACGCAGTATTTT. It is translated as CASSSGASGSTDTQYF.

This clone was recorded once. The rearrangement links TRBV10-2 to TRBJ2-7; 13 bases map to TRBD2. The V and J ends lost 2 bases and 4 bases, in that order; junction bases with no gene match: 2. This CDR3 spans 15 amino acids. Germline V gene data show CDR1 as WSHSY and CDR2 as SAAADI. Here the CDR3 DNA reads TGCGCCAGCAGTGAGGGACTAGCGGGAGCGTACGAGCAGTACGTC. Protein: CASSEGLAGAYEQYV.

This clone was seen a single time. V usage is TRBV30 and J usage is TRBJ2-5; 7 positions match TRBD1. Germline values: CDR1 GTSNPN, CDR2 SVGIG (reference sequence). This CDR3 has 14 amino acids. Germline trimming cut 0 bases from V and 2 bases from J; bases unmatched to any gene: 3. As DNA, the CDR3 is TGTGCCTGGAGTGTACGACAGGGACAAGAGACCCAGTACTTC. It translates to CAWSVRQGQETQYF.